The following is a T cell receptor (beta chain) sequence with its context. Its antigen is still unknown. This sample stems from a study of graft-versus-host responses after intestinal transplantation. Study in general: As for transplant type, recipients had multivisceral, liver-intestinal, or isolated intestinal grafts. Findings of the study overall: Allograft clonal ratios (graft-versus-host to host-versus-graft) were high in patients who had graft-donor T cell macrochimerism. The recipient marrow held GvH clones, and some of them showed up first in ileum or blood.

Trimming took 3 bases from V and 0 from J, leaving 3 bases between them. Germline loops: CDR1 MRHNA, CDR2 SNTAGT. The CDR3 length is 13 residues. The table came from immunoSEQ multiplex PCR; TCRdb's copy has only in-frame clones and leaves some out. The sample yields around 9,300 clones, about 90% seen once. This TCR came from a human patient who received an intestinal transplant, so some T cells may come from the graft donor. Specimen: PBMCs, collected roughly 43 days after intestinal transplant. The chain joins TRBV6-4 to TRBJ1-5, with D hard to call. The CDR3 bases are TGTGCCAGCAGTGAGGGTAGCAATCAGCCCCAGCATTTT. Residues: CASSEGSNQPQHF.